A selection of T cell receptor beta chains follows, all from one sample in a study of T cells in localized non-small cell lung cancer. Sequencing used immunoSEQ multiplex PCR; TCRdb keeps in-frame clones, though not all of them. The sample comprises about 25,000 clones, approximately 90% of which are singletons, and roughly 2.7% rests with the top ten. The specimen was peripheral blood, collected before any cancer treatment. The receptor set was obtained from a woman aged 35-75 years with stage I lung adenocarcinoma. Both conserved end residues are part of each CDR3. Each record gives: CDR3 protein, CDR3 DNA, CDR3 length, D gene, clone size, V gene, J gene. D genes are given only for firm matches. Only some rows state a clone size, as once, few, many or a class for expanded clones.

cdr3_aa: CASSTVGDRSSYEQYF
cdr3_nt: TGTGCCAGTAGTACCGTGGGGGACAGGAGCTCCTACGAGCAGTACTTC
cdr3_length: 16
d_call: TRBD1
clone_size: -
v_call: TRBV19
j_call: TRBJ2-7

cdr3_aa: CASSRDSYEQYF
cdr3_nt: TGCGCCAGCAGCCGCGACAGTTACGAGCAGTACTTC
cdr3_length: 12
d_call: -
clone_size: -
v_call: TRBV5-1
j_call: TRBJ2-7

cdr3_aa: CASSGTGVLYEQYF
cdr3_nt: TGTGCCAGCAGCGGGACAGGGGTTTTATACGAGCAGTACTTC
cdr3_length: 14
d_call: TRBD1
clone_size: few
v_call: TRBV11-2
j_call: TRBJ2-7

cdr3_aa: CASSQTRSGTQYF
cdr3_nt: TGTGCCAGCAGTCAAACTAGGTCGGGGACCCAGTACTTC
cdr3_length: 13
d_call: -
clone_size: few
v_call: TRBV6-5
j_call: TRBJ2-5

cdr3_aa: CASSDRAGRTDTQYF
cdr3_nt: TGTGCCAGCAGTGATCGGGCAGGGCGGACAGATACGCAGTATTTT
cdr3_length: 15
d_call: -
clone_size: few
v_call: TRBV6-1
j_call: TRBJ2-3

cdr3_aa: CASSYSKSRWDTQYF
cdr3_nt: TGTGCCAGCAGTTACTCGAAGTCCCGATGGGATACGCAGTATTTT
cdr3_length: 15
d_call: -
clone_size: -
v_call: TRBV6-5
j_call: TRBJ2-3

cdr3_aa: CASSQDKWSYEQYF
cdr3_nt: TGTGCCAGCAGCCAAGATAAATGGTCCTACGAGCAGTACTTC
cdr3_length: 14
d_call: -
clone_size: -
v_call: TRBV4-2
j_call: TRBJ2-7

cdr3_aa: CASSWAGESDTQYF
cdr3_nt: TGTGCCAGTAGTTGGGCGGGAGAGTCGGATACGCAGTATTTT
cdr3_length: 14
d_call: TRBD2
clone_size: -
v_call: TRBV19
j_call: TRBJ2-3

cdr3_aa: CASSPPMGGGYDEQFF
cdr3_nt: TGCGCCAGCAGCCCCCCGATGGGCGGGGGCTACGATGAGCAGTTCTTC
cdr3_length: 16
d_call: -
clone_size: -
v_call: TRBV5-1
j_call: TRBJ2-1

cdr3_aa: CASSSQETQYF
cdr3_nt: TGTGCCAGCAGCTCCCAAGAGACCCAGTACTTC
cdr3_length: 11
d_call: -
clone_size: few
v_call: TRBV11-3
j_call: TRBJ2-5

cdr3_aa: CASRAGTPYEQYF
cdr3_nt: TGTGCCAGCAGAGCAGGTACCCCCTACGAGCAGTACTTC
cdr3_length: 13
d_call: -
clone_size: -
v_call: TRBV25-1
j_call: TRBJ2-7

cdr3_aa: CASSLGGFNNQPQHF
cdr3_nt: TGTGCCAGCAGCTTAGGGGGTTTCAACAATCAGCCCCAGCATTTT
cdr3_length: 15
d_call: -
clone_size: -
v_call: TRBV7-6
j_call: TRBJ1-5

cdr3_aa: CASKVSASVDTQYF
cdr3_nt: TGTGCCAGCAAGGTCTCCGCAAGCGTAGATACGCAGTATTTT
cdr3_length: 14
d_call: -
clone_size: few
v_call: TRBV2
j_call: TRBJ2-3

cdr3_aa: CASSQGGWETQYF
cdr3_nt: TGTGCCAGCAGCCAAGGGGGCTGGGAGACCCAGTACTTC
cdr3_length: 13
d_call: TRBD1
clone_size: -
v_call: TRBV11-2
j_call: TRBJ2-5

cdr3_aa: CASSLGPVEDTQYF
cdr3_nt: TGTGCCAGCAGCTTAGGCCCAGTTGAAGATACGCAGTATTTT
cdr3_length: 14
d_call: -
clone_size: -
v_call: TRBV7-9
j_call: TRBJ2-3

cdr3_aa: CASSLSWSASTDTQYF
cdr3_nt: TGTGCCAGCAGCTTGTCTTGGTCAGCTAGCACAGATACGCAGTATTTT
cdr3_length: 16
d_call: -
clone_size: -
v_call: TRBV5-6
j_call: TRBJ2-3

cdr3_aa: CSASIEGTQYF
cdr3_nt: TGCAGTGCTTCAATTGAGGGGACCCAGTACTTC
cdr3_length: 11
d_call: -
clone_size: -
v_call: TRBV20-1
j_call: TRBJ2-5

cdr3_aa: CASAWGASGGYNEQFF
cdr3_nt: TGTGCCAGCGCCTGGGGGGCTAGCGGGGGATACAATGAGCAGTTCTTC
cdr3_length: 16
d_call: TRBD2
clone_size: -
v_call: TRBV27
j_call: TRBJ2-1

cdr3_aa: CASSLTADRVELFF
cdr3_nt: TGCGCCAGCAGCCTAACGGCAGACAGGGTGGAGCTGTTTTTT
cdr3_length: 14
d_call: TRBD1
clone_size: -
v_call: TRBV5-1
j_call: TRBJ2-2

cdr3_aa: CASRATGPRYEQYF
cdr3_nt: TGTGCCAGCAGAGCGACAGGGCCCCGCTACGAGCAGTACTTC
cdr3_length: 14
d_call: TRBD1
clone_size: once
v_call: TRBV28
j_call: TRBJ2-7

cdr3_aa: CASSLRQGYLNEKLFF
cdr3_nt: TGTGCCAGCAGCTTACGACAGGGATACCTTAATGAAAAACTGTTTTTT
cdr3_length: 16
d_call: TRBD1
clone_size: -
v_call: TRBV7-2
j_call: TRBJ1-4

cdr3_aa: CASSRDGAYEQYF
cdr3_nt: TGTGCCAGCAGTCGAGACGGAGCCTACGAGCAGTACTTC
cdr3_length: 13
d_call: -
clone_size: -
v_call: TRBV6-5
j_call: TRBJ2-7

cdr3_aa: CASSPTLAAYNEQFF
cdr3_nt: TGTGCCAGCAGCCCAACACTAGCGGCTTACAATGAGCAGTTCTTC
cdr3_length: 15
d_call: TRBD2
clone_size: -
v_call: TRBV7-8
j_call: TRBJ2-1

cdr3_aa: CASSFNRPTEAFF
cdr3_nt: TGTGCCAGCAGCTTTAACAGGCCCACTGAAGCTTTCTTT
cdr3_length: 13
d_call: -
clone_size: -
v_call: TRBV7-2
j_call: TRBJ1-1

cdr3_aa: CASKWGSEAFF
cdr3_nt: TGTGCCAGCAAGTGGGGATCCGAAGCTTTCTTT
cdr3_length: 11
d_call: -
clone_size: few
v_call: TRBV2
j_call: TRBJ1-1

cdr3_aa: CASSPGDRGSEKLFF
cdr3_nt: TGTGCCAGCAGCCCCGGGGACAGGGGGAGCGAAAAACTGTTTTTT
cdr3_length: 15
d_call: TRBD1
clone_size: -
v_call: TRBV7-9
j_call: TRBJ1-4

cdr3_aa: CASSLGRYGYTF
cdr3_nt: TGTGCCAGCAGCTTGGGACGCTATGGCTACACCTTC
cdr3_length: 12
d_call: -
clone_size: -
v_call: TRBV5-6
j_call: TRBJ1-2

cdr3_aa: CASSSSAELSPYEQYF
cdr3_nt: TGTGCCAGTAGTAGCTCAGCGGAATTATCTCCCTACGAGCAGTACTTC
cdr3_length: 16
d_call: -
clone_size: -
v_call: TRBV19
j_call: TRBJ2-7

cdr3_aa: CASSLVTVYEQYF
cdr3_nt: TGTGCCAGCAGCTTAGTGACGGTGTACGAGCAGTACTTC
cdr3_length: 13
d_call: -
clone_size: -
v_call: TRBV11-2
j_call: TRBJ2-7

cdr3_aa: CASSERTGLGGYTF
cdr3_nt: TGTGCCAGCAGTGAAAGGACAGGGCTGGGTGGCTACACCTTC
cdr3_length: 14
d_call: TRBD1
clone_size: -
v_call: TRBV6-1
j_call: TRBJ1-2

cdr3_aa: CASRLRGMGQPQHF
cdr3_nt: TGTGCCAGCAGGCTCAGGGGGATGGGTCAGCCCCAGCATTTT
cdr3_length: 14
d_call: TRBD1
clone_size: -
v_call: TRBV6-5
j_call: TRBJ1-5

cdr3_aa: CASGPEASGYEQYF
cdr3_nt: TGTGCCAGCGGACCCGAGGCAAGCGGCTACGAGCAGTACTTC
cdr3_length: 14
d_call: -
clone_size: -
v_call: TRBV27
j_call: TRBJ2-7

cdr3_aa: CAWDRDTYEQYF
cdr3_nt: TGTGCCTGGGACAGGGACACCTACGAGCAGTACTTC
cdr3_length: 12
d_call: TRBD1
clone_size: -
v_call: TRBV30
j_call: TRBJ2-7

cdr3_aa: CASRGHNSYEQYF
cdr3_nt: TGTGCCAGCAGAGGGCACAACTCCTACGAGCAGTACTTC
cdr3_length: 13
d_call: -
clone_size: -
v_call: TRBV27
j_call: TRBJ2-7

cdr3_aa: CASRFASGDNEQFF
cdr3_nt: TGTGCCAGCAGATTTGCGTCGGGAGACAATGAGCAGTTCTTC
cdr3_length: 14
d_call: -
clone_size: -
v_call: TRBV6-1
j_call: TRBJ2-1

cdr3_aa: CATRRPSGSGELFF
cdr3_nt: TGTGCCACCCGGAGACCTAGCGGGAGCGGGGAGCTGTTTTTT
cdr3_length: 14
d_call: TRBD2
clone_size: -
v_call: TRBV7-9
j_call: TRBJ2-2

cdr3_aa: CASSQAGAWHSIQPQHF
cdr3_nt: TGTGCCAGTTCTCAAGCGGGGGCCTGGCACTCAATTCAGCCCCAGCATTTT
cdr3_length: 17
d_call: -
clone_size: -
v_call: TRBV19
j_call: TRBJ1-5

cdr3_aa: CASSLFPTGTGELFF
cdr3_nt: TGTGCCAGCAGCTTATTCCCTACGGGCACCGGGGAGCTGTTTTTT
cdr3_length: 15
d_call: -
clone_size: -
v_call: TRBV11-2
j_call: TRBJ2-2

cdr3_aa: CASSTGTSGTSTDTQYF
cdr3_nt: TGTGCCAGCAGTACCGGGACTAGCGGCACTAGCACAGATACGCAGTATTTT
cdr3_length: 17
d_call: TRBD2
clone_size: -
v_call: TRBV2
j_call: TRBJ2-3

cdr3_aa: CASSGRDNTGELFF
cdr3_nt: TGTGCCAGCAGTGGCAGGGATAACACCGGGGAGCTGTTTTTT
cdr3_length: 14
d_call: -
clone_size: -
v_call: TRBV9
j_call: TRBJ2-2

cdr3_aa: CASSEGQGTLQETQYF
cdr3_nt: TGTGCCAGCAGCGAAGGACAGGGGACCTTGCAAGAGACCCAGTACTTC
cdr3_length: 16
d_call: TRBD1
clone_size: -
v_call: TRBV27
j_call: TRBJ2-5

cdr3_aa: CASTLTGTAYGYTF
cdr3_nt: TGTGCCAGCACCCTAACAGGAACCGCCTATGGCTACACCTTC
cdr3_length: 14
d_call: -
clone_size: -
v_call: TRBV28
j_call: TRBJ1-2

cdr3_aa: CASSQNPGTPYEQYF
cdr3_nt: TGCGCCAGCAGCCAGAACCCAGGGACTCCCTACGAGCAGTACTTC
cdr3_length: 15
d_call: -
clone_size: -
v_call: TRBV5-1
j_call: TRBJ2-7

cdr3_aa: CASREGLALTQSSYNEQFF
cdr3_nt: TGTGCCAGCAGAGAGGGACTAGCCTTAACTCAAAGCTCCTACAATGAGCAGTTCTTC
cdr3_length: 19
d_call: TRBD2
clone_size: -
v_call: TRBV2
j_call: TRBJ2-1

cdr3_aa: CASSLGTGYNEQFF
cdr3_nt: TGTGCCAGCAGCTTAGGGACAGGGTACAATGAGCAGTTCTTC
cdr3_length: 14
d_call: TRBD1
clone_size: -
v_call: TRBV11-2
j_call: TRBJ2-1

cdr3_aa: CASSLGSGSGGRRNIQYF
cdr3_nt: TGTGCCAGCAGCTTGGGCTCGGGTTCGGGGGGACGGAGAAACATTCAGTACTTC
cdr3_length: 18
d_call: TRBD2
clone_size: -
v_call: TRBV5-4
j_call: TRBJ2-4

cdr3_aa: CASSSTGYNEQFF
cdr3_nt: TGTGCCAGCAGTTCCACAGGGTACAATGAGCAGTTCTTC
cdr3_length: 13
d_call: -
clone_size: -
v_call: TRBV28
j_call: TRBJ2-1

cdr3_aa: CASSSTTPQYNEQFF
cdr3_nt: TGTGCCAGCAGTTCCACCACACCCCAATACAATGAGCAGTTCTTC
cdr3_length: 15
d_call: -
clone_size: -
v_call: TRBV28
j_call: TRBJ2-1

cdr3_aa: CATSRDPGGGQPQHF
cdr3_nt: TGTGCCACCAGCAGAGATCCGGGGGGCGGCCAGCCCCAGCATTTT
cdr3_length: 15
d_call: -
clone_size: -
v_call: TRBV15
j_call: TRBJ1-5

cdr3_aa: CASSFLGGGNTEQFF
cdr3_nt: TGTGCCAGCAGCTTCCTTGGGGGAGGTAATACTGAGCAGTTCTTC
cdr3_length: 15
d_call: -
clone_size: -
v_call: TRBV7-2
j_call: TRBJ2-1

cdr3_aa: CASSGWLGGTDTQYF
cdr3_nt: TGTGCCAGCAGTGGCTGGTTAGGGGGAACAGATACGCAGTATTTT
cdr3_length: 15
d_call: -
clone_size: -
v_call: TRBV27
j_call: TRBJ2-3

cdr3_aa: CASSGGNPGANEKLFF
cdr3_nt: TGTGCCAGCTCAGGGGGCAACCCGGGGGCTAATGAAAAACTGTTTTTT
cdr3_length: 16
d_call: -
clone_size: -
v_call: TRBV18
j_call: TRBJ1-4